Listed here is a single T cell receptor beta chain. Antigen: not known. Germline loops: CDR1 SSHAT, CDR2 FNYEAQ (reference sequence). The CDR3 is 15 amino acids. Trimming removed 5 bases from V and 3 bases from J; junction bases left unmatched: 8. The sample originates from a study of cytomegalovirus exposure and HLA in healthy donors. Notes on the study in general: The only immune exposure information that was available was CMV serostatus. High sensitivity and specificity were reportedly achieved when the classifier diagnosed cytomegalovirus status.

The PCR was carried out with 60 Vbeta primers and 13 Jbeta primers. Some clones are missing from TCRdb's copy, which holds only in-frame ones; the method was immunoSEQ multiplex PCR. Listed are around 110,000 clones; roughly 3.6% falls within the top ten. The V and J genes are TRBV7-7 and TRBJ2-7; 9 positions agree with TRBD1. Sequencing was done on a sample of PBMCs. The sequence derives from a man aged 25 to 40 in good health and CMV-seronegative. CDR3 loop: CASSPAPGQGYEQYF. The DNA for the CDR3 is TGTGCCAGCAGCCCGGCCCCGGGACAGGGCTACGAGCAGTACTTC.